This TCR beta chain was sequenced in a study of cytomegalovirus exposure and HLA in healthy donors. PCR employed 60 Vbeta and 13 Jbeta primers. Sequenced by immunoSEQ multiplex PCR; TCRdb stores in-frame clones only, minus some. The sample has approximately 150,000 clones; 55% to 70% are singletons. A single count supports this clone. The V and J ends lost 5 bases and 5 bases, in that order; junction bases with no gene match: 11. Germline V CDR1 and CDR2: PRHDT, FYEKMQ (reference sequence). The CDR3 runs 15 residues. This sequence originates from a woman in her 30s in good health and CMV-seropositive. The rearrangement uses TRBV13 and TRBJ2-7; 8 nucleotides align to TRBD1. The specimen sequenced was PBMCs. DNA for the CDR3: TGTGCCAGCAGCCCGGAGCTCGGGACAGGCCACGAGCAGTACTTC. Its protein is CASSPELGTGHEQYF.